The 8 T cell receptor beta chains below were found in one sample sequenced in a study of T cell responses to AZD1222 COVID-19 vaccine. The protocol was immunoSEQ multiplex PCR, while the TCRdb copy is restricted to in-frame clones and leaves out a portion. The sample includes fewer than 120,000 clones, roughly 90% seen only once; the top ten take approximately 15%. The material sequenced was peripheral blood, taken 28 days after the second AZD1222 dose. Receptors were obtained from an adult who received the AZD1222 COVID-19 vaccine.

The CDR3 sequence is CATSQGSTDTQYF. CDR3 nucleotide sequence: TGTGCCACCAGCCAAGGGAGCACAGATACGCAGTATTTT. V and J are TRBV15 and TRBJ2-3; no definite D call. CDR1 is LNHNV, CDR2 YYDKDF, per germline (reference sequence). The CDR3 covers 13 residues. V was shortened by 5 bases and J by 0 bases, with 6 bases between the two germline ends.

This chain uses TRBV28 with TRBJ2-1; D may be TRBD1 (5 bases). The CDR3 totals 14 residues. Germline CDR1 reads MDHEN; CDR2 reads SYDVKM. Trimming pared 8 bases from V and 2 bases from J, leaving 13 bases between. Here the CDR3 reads CASLGASAYNEQFF. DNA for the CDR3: TGTGCCAGCCTAGGGGCTTCGGCCTACAATGAGCAGTTCTTC. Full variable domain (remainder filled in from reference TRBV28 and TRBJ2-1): DVKVTQSSRYLVKRTGEKVFLECVQDMDHENMFWYRQDPGLGLRLIYFSYDVKMKEKGDIPEGYSVSREKKERFSLILESASTNQTSMYLCASLGASAYNEQFFGPGTRLTVL.

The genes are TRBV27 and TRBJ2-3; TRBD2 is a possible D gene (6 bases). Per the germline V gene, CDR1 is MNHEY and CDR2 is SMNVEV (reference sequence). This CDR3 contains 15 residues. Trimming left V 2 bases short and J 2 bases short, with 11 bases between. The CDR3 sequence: CASSLIALATDTQYF. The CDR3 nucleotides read TGTGCCAGCAGTTTAATCGCACTAGCCACAGATACGCAGTATTTT.

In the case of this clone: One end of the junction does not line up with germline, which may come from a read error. The CDR3 protein is CASSQLPDEAF. In DNA form, the CDR3 reads TGTGCCAGCAGCCAGTTGCCAGACGAAGCCTTC. V gene TRBV3-1 (or the pseudogene TRBV3-2) combines with J gene TRBJ1-2; D remains unclear. Germline assignment: CDR1 LGHDT and CDR2 YNNKEL (reference sequence). The CDR3 consists of 11 residues.

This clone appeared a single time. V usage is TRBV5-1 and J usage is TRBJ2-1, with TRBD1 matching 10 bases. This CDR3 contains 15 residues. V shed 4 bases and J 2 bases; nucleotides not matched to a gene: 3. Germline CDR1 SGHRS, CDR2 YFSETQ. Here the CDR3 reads CASSMTGGAYNEQFF. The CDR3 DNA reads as TGCGCCAGCAGCATGACAGGGGGCGCCTACAATGAGCAGTTCTTC.

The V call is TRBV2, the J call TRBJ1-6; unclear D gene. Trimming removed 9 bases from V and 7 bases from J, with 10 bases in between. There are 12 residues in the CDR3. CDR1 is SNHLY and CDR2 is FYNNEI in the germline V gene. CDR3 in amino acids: CASLLQNSPLHF. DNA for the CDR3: TGTGCCAGTCTCCTACAGAATTCACCCCTCCACTTT.

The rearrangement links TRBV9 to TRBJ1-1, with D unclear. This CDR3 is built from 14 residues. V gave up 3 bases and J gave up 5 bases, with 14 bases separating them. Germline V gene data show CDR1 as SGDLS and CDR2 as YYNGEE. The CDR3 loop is CASSEIVRGTEAFF. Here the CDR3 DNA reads TGTGCCAGCAGCGAAATCGTTAGAGGGACTGAAGCTTTCTTT.

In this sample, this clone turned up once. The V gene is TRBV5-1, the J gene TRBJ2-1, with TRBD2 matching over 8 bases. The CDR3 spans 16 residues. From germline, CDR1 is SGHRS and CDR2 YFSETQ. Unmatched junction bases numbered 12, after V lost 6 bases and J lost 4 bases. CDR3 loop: CASKSGASGWYNEQFF. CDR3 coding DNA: TGCGCCAGCAAGAGTGGGGCTAGCGGGTGGTACAATGAGCAGTTCTTC.